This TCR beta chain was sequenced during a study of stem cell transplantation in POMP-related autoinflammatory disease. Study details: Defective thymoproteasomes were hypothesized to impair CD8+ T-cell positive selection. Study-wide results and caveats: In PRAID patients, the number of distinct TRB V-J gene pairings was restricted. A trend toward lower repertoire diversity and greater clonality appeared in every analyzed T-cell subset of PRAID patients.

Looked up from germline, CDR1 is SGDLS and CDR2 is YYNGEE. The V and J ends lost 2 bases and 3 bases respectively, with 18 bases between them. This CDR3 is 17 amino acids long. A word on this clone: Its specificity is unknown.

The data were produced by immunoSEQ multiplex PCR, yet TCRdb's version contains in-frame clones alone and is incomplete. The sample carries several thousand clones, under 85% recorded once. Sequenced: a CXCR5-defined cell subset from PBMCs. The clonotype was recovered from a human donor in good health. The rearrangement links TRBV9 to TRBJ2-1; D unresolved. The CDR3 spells CASSVVERTEIYNEQFF. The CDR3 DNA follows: TGTGCCAGCAGCGTGGTTGAACGGACGGAAATCTACAATGAGCAGTTCTTC.